These 13 T cell receptor beta chains were all obtained from the same sample, sequenced in a study of cytomegalovirus exposure and HLA in healthy donors. 13 Jbeta primers and 60 Vbeta primers were used for the PCR. Method: immunoSEQ multiplex PCR; TCRdb's copy keeps in-frame clones and lacks some. With 80,000 to 100,000 clones in the sample, the ten largest clones hold around 0.6%. The sample comprised PBMCs. Source of these receptors: a man between 50 and 59 years old in good health and CMV-seronegative.

The chain carries TRBV4-3 and TRBJ2-1; 7 bases agree with TRBD1. The J segment lost 4 bases and the V segment lost 0 bases, leaving 9 bases of the junction unmatched. CDR1 LGHNA and CDR2 YSLEER come from the germline V gene. The CDR3 loop spans 17 amino acids. The CDR3 spells CASSQEERDSLYNEQFF. The CDR3 nucleotides are TGCGCCAGCAGCCAAGAAGAACGGGACAGTCTATACAATGAGCAGTTCTTC.

J is TRBJ2-7 and V is TRBV29-1, with D tentatively TRBD2 (5 bases). The CDR3 length is 13 residues. The germline CDR1 and CDR2 sequences are SQVTM and ANQGSEA. The CDR3 sequence is CSALAGVPYEQYF. CDR3 DNA: TGCAGTGCCCTGGCCGGGGTACCCTACGAGCAGTACTTC.

The chain carries TRBV25-1 and TRBJ1-1, with 10 nucleotides matching TRBD1. CDR3 length: 16 residues. CDR1 and CDR2 from the germline V gene are MGHDK and SYGVNS. With V trimmed by 5 bases and J by 1 base, 7 bases remained unmatched. DNA for the CDR3: TGTGCCAGCAGTAATAGACAGGGGGCCGGGAACACTGAAGCTTTCTTT. Protein: CASSNRQGAGNTEAFF.

This chain links TRBV5-1 with TRBJ2-1; the D gene is possibly TRBD1 (6 bases). Per the germline V gene, CDR1 is SGHRS and CDR2 is YFSETQ. The CDR3 totals 15 residues. V shed 4 bases and J shed 5 bases, with 16 bases lying between them. CDR3 loop: CASSPGDGRDNEQFF. CDR3 sequence (DNA): TGCGCCAGCAGCCCAGGGGACGGAAGAGACAATGAGCAGTTCTTC.

The chain couples TRBV30 to TRBJ1-2; 12 nucleotides align to TRBD1. V shed 3 bases, J shed 5 bases, and the junction held 10 bases outside the gene matches. Germline CDR1 and CDR2: GTSNPN and SVGIG (reference sequence). CDR3 length equals 16 residues. Here the CDR3 reads CAWSSGTGGSGYGYTF. Here the CDR3 DNA reads TGTGCCTGGAGCTCCGGGACAGGGGGCTCGGGATATGGCTACACCTTC.

DNA of the CDR3: TGTGCCTCATACGGGTCGGACAGGGTCTCCGCTGAAGCTTTCTTT. It translates to CASYGSDRVSAEAFF. The chain uses TRBV30 and TRBJ1-1; 8 nucleotides match TRBD1. In germline, CDR1 is GTSNPN, CDR2 SVGIG (reference sequence). The CDR3 runs to 15 residues. With V trimmed by 7 bases and J by 6 bases, 16 bases remained unmatched.

The chain's CDR3 is CARNRTTGNTEAFF. CDR3 bases: TGTGCCAGGAATCGAACGACGGGGAACACTGAAGCTTTCTTT. V usage is TRBV27 and J usage is TRBJ1-1; no clear D. V lost 9 bases, J lost 1 base, and 15 bases lay in between. Germline assignment: CDR1 MNHEY and CDR2 SMNVEV (reference sequence). This CDR3 contains 14 residues.

The gene calls are TRBV19 and TRBJ2-5; TRBD2 aligns across 11 bases. After removal of 3 bases from V and 2 bases from J, the junction contained 5 bases not matched to a gene. Per germline, CDR1 LNHDA and CDR2 SQIVND (reference sequence). CDR3 length: 16 amino acids. The CDR3 nucleotides are TGTGCCAGTAGTATTGGGCTAGCGGGGGGTCAAGAGACCCAGTACTTC. Translated: CASSIGLAGGQETQYF. The full variable domain, completed using reference TRBV19 and TRBJ2-5, is DGGITQSPKYLFRKEGQNVTLSCEQNLNHDAMYWYRQDPGQGLRLIYYSQIVNDFQKGDIAEGYSVSREKKESFPLTVTSAQKNPTAFYLCASSIGLAGGQETQYFGPGTRLLVL.

The rearrangement uses TRBV6-1 and TRBJ2-5; D uncertain. The germline V and J ends were trimmed by 5 bases and 5 bases, with 12 bases remaining between them. The CDR3 is 13 residues long. Germline CDR1 MNHNS, CDR2 SASEGT. CDR3 sequence (DNA): TGTGCCAGCAGTCCTTTCCCTTCCGAGACCCAGTACTTC. Amino acids: CASSPFPSETQYF.

The chain couples TRBV2 to TRBJ1-5; 8 positions match TRBD1. The CDR3 has 14 residues. J was trimmed by 5 bases and V by 4 bases; bases with no gene match: 4. Germline V gene sequence: CDR1 SNHLY, CDR2 FYNNEI. The CDR3 sequence: CASSVGTGDQPQHF. As DNA, the CDR3 is TGTGCCAGCAGTGTTGGGACAGGTGATCAGCCCCAGCATTTT. Based on the CDR3 plus reference TRBV2 and TRBJ1-5, the full variable domain is EPEVTQTPSHQVTQMGQEVILRCVPISNHLYFYWYRQILGQKVEFLVSFYNNEISEKSEIFDDQFSVERPDGSNFTLKIRSTKLEDSAMYFCASSVGTGDQPQHFGDGTRLSIL.

The gene calls are TRBV4-2 and TRBJ1-4; 8 bases align to TRBD1. J lost 7 bases, V lost 1 base, and 11 bases had no gene match. Looked up from germline, CDR1 is LGHNA and CDR2 is YNFKEQ. The CDR3 consists of 17 residues. CDR3 protein: CASSQGGGGTGGEKLFF. CDR3 DNA sequence: TGTGCCAGCAGCCAAGGCGGGGGAGGAACAGGGGGTGAAAAACTGTTTTTT.

The chain has TRBV18 and TRBJ2-1; D might be TRBD2 (5 bases). Trimming took 2 bases from V and 3 from J, leaving 11 bases between them. This CDR3 comprises 15 residues. The germline V gene has CDR1 KGHSH and CDR2 LQKENI. The CDR3 bases are TGTGCCAGCTCACCATCTTCCGGGGACTACAATGAGCAGTTCTTC. Its protein is CASSPSSGDYNEQFF.

CDR3 sequence: CASSLAAGGGYTF. The CDR3 DNA is TGCGCCAGCAGCTTGGCTGCGGGCGGGGGCTACACCTTC. The genes are TRBV5-1 and TRBJ1-2; no firm D call. The CDR3 is 13 amino acids. Germline V CDR1 and CDR2: SGHRS, YFSETQ. Trimming took off 0 bases at V and 8 bases at J, with 11 bases between the two ends.